This entry lists 25 T cell receptor beta chains sequenced from one sample in a study of blood T cell repertoires in COVID-19. Assay used: immunoSEQ multiplex PCR; TCRdb lists only in-frame clones, some missing. Of under 200,000 clones in the sample, around four fifths are singletons; the top ten hold approximately 0.9%. The sample consisted of peripheral blood. The receptors were gathered from a man aged 55-75 years with COVID-19, enrolled during active disease.

CDR3 coding DNA: TGTGCCAGCAGTTTATCCGGGACCTACGAGCAGTACTTC. The encoded protein is CASSLSGTYEQYF. J is TRBJ2-7 and V is TRBV28, with D perhaps matching TRBD2 (5 bases). This CDR3 comprises 13 residues. Germline-derived CDR1 and CDR2 are MDHEN and SYDVKM. V gave up 1 base and J gave up 2 bases, with 6 bases separating them. Looking up the rest from reference TRBV28 and TRBJ2-7 gives the full variable domain: DVKVTQSSRYLVKRTGEKVFLECVQDMDHENMFWYRQDPGLGLRLIYFSYDVKMKEKGDIPEGYSVSREKKERFSLILESASTNQTSMYLCASSLSGTYEQYFGPGTRLTVT.

V gene TRBV10-3 combines with J gene TRBJ1-2, with D perhaps TRBD1 (5 bases). Trimming shortened V by 0 bases and J by 2 bases, and 10 bases separated the two germline ends. CDR3 size: 15 residues. Germline V CDR1 and CDR2: ENHRY, SYGVKD. CDR3 sequence reads: CAISESPGYNYGYTF. The CDR3 coding sequence is TGTGCCATCAGTGAGTCGCCAGGGTACAACTATGGCTACACCTTC.

The chain uses TRBV7-9 and TRBJ1-2; D ambiguous. This CDR3 contains 12 residues. V lost 0 bases to trimming and J lost 5 bases, with 4 bases between them. Germline V lookup: CDR1 SEHNR, CDR2 FQNEAQ (reference sequence). CDR3 amino acids: CASSLALYGYTF. The CDR3 region has the DNA TGTGCCAGCAGCTTAGCTCTATATGGCTACACCTTC. The full variable domain, completed using reference TRBV7-9 and TRBJ1-2, is DTGVSQNPRHKITKRGQNVTFRCDPISEHNRLYWYRQTLGQGPEFLTYFQNEAQLEKSRLLSDRFSAERPKGSFSTLEIQRTEQGDSAMYLCASSLALYGYTFGSGTRLTVV.

This clone came up many times. J is TRBJ2-7 and V is TRBV6-1; possible D gene TRBD1, 6 bases. Germline CDR1 and CDR2: MNHNS and SASEGT. V was trimmed by 1 base and J by 3 bases, leaving 13 bases between them. This CDR3 is 15 amino acids long. The CDR3 DNA reads as TGTGCCAGCAGTGAAGGTGGACAGATAGACTACGAGCAGTACTTC. Its translation is CASSEGGQIDYEQYF.

This chain links TRBV6-2 or TRBV6-3 with TRBJ2-6, with a weak D call TRBD2 (5 bases). The CDR3 consists of 15 residues. Trimming shortened V by 6 bases and J by 1 base, and 10 bases separated the two germline ends. Germline loops: CDR1 MNHEY, CDR2 SVGEGT. CDR3 region: CASRPPGSGANVLTF. CDR3 DNA: TGTGCCAGCAGACCTCCGGGGTCTGGGGCCAACGTCCTGACTTTC.

The chain is built from TRBV5-5 and TRBJ2-1, with 10 nucleotides matching TRBD1. The germline V gene has CDR1 SGHKS and CDR2 YYEKEE (reference sequence). With 2 bases clipped from V and 9 bases from J, the junction kept 8 bases outside the gene matches. This CDR3 is 15 amino acids long. DNA of the CDR3: TGTGCCAGCAGCTTCCGACAGGGGGCGTTAACTGAGCAGTTCTTC. It codes for CASSFRQGALTEQFF.

The J gene is TRBJ1-6, the V gene TRBV18, with D tentatively TRBD1 (5 bases). Looked up from germline, CDR1 is KGHSH and CDR2 is LQKENI. The ends were cut back, 2 bases at V and 7 bases at J, with 9 bases in the middle. CDR3 length equals 14 residues. CDR3 in amino acids: CASSPGQGNSPLHF. For the CDR3, the DNA is TGTGCCAGCTCACCAGGGCAGGGAAATTCACCCCTCCACTTT.

The V gene is TRBV5-1, the J gene TRBJ2-1; D is possibly TRBD1 (5 bases). Germline CDR1 is SGHRS and CDR2 is YFSETQ. Between the trimmed V and J ends, which lost 2 bases and 6 bases, there was a span of 15 bases. The CDR3 sequence is 15 residues long. Here the CDR3 DNA reads TGCGCCAGCAGCTTCGACTCAGGGCGCGCCAATGAGCAGTTCTTC. Translated: CASSFDSGRANEQFF. Full variable domain (rest looked up from reference TRBV5-1 and TRBJ2-1): KAGVTQTPRYLIKTRGQQVTLSCSPISGHRSVSWYQQTPGQGLQFLFEYFSETQRNKGNFPGRFSGRQFSNSRSEMNVSTLELGDSALYLCASSFDSGRANEQFFGPGTRLTVL.

The rearrangement joins TRBV5-1 to TRBJ1-2; TRBD1 is a possible D gene (6 bases). CDR3 length equals 14 residues. The V and J ends lost 4 bases and 5 bases respectively, with 15 bases between them. Germline V gene sequence: CDR1 SGHRS, CDR2 YFSETQ. CDR3 region: CASSGGHWRYGYTF. CDR3 nucleotides: TGCGCCAGCAGCGGGGGACATTGGCGATATGGCTACACCTTC.

This clone has just a few counts. The genes are TRBV6-5 and TRBJ2-1, with D perhaps matching TRBD1 (6 bases). V lost 7 bases and J lost 3, with 10 bases in between. CDR3 size: 13 residues. Germline V gene sequence: CDR1 MNHEY, CDR2 SVGAGI. For the CDR3, the DNA is TGTGCCAGCACCATACAGGGCTACAATGAGCAGTTCTTC. As protein: CASTIQGYNEQFF.

The chain links TRBV30 to TRBJ2-2; TRBD1 might be the D (6 bases). CDR1 is GTSNPN, CDR2 SVGIG, per germline (reference sequence). V was clipped by 2 bases and J by 2 bases, with 9 bases between them. CDR3 length equals 14 residues. The CDR3 spells CAWSMGANTGELFF. CDR3 bases: TGTGCCTGGAGTATGGGGGCAAACACCGGGGAGCTGTTTTTT.

The chain recombines TRBV7-9 with TRBJ1-6, with 7 bases lining up with TRBD1. The J segment lost 8 bases and the V segment lost 11 bases, leaving 9 bases of the junction unmatched. This CDR3 is 13 amino acids long. Germline V gives CDR1 SEHNR, CDR2 FQNEAQ (reference sequence). CDR3 in DNA: TGTGCCGGCGGGTCAACAGGGGATTCACCCCTCCACTTT. This encodes CAGGSTGDSPLHF.

The chain is built from TRBV12-3 or TRBV12-4 and TRBJ2-3; 7 bases fit TRBD2. CDR3 size: 12 residues. J was trimmed by 7 bases and V by 4 bases; bases with no gene match: 2. This chain's CDR3 is CASSSGRNTQYF. DNA of the CDR3: TGTGCCAGCAGTTCCGGGAGGAATACGCAGTATTTT.

The V and J genes are TRBV27 and TRBJ2-7; D is perhaps TRBD2 (6 bases). Per germline, CDR1 MNHEY and CDR2 SMNVEV (reference sequence). Trimming removed 6 bases at V and 6 bases at J, with 9 bases between. The CDR3 has 11 residues. Here the CDR3 DNA reads TGTGCCAGCAGCGTGGGGGGCGAGCAGTACTTC. Protein product: CASSVGGEQYF.

The chain has TRBV6-5 and TRBJ1-1, with D hard to call. Germline V gene data show CDR1 as MNHEY and CDR2 as SVGAGI. The V gene lost 7 bases and the J gene lost 10 bases, with 19 bases spanning the gap. This CDR3 spans 13 amino acids. The CDR3 bases are TGTGCCAGCAAATTGGCAGAGAGAGGGAGAGCTTTCTTT. Translation gives CASKLAERGRAFF.

Concerning this clone: In the same sample, other DNA sequences code for this CDR3. The rearrangement joins TRBV6-2 or TRBV6-3 to TRBJ1-5; D is possibly TRBD1 (5 bases). This CDR3 contains 14 residues. V lost 2 bases and J 4 bases, leaving 9 bases between the germline ends. Germline V gene lookup returns CDR1 MNHEY and CDR2 SVGEGT. The CDR3 is CASSYAGRNQPQHF. CDR3 nucleotide sequence: TGTGCCAGCAGTTACGCAGGGAGGAATCAGCCCCAGCATTTT.

The chain couples TRBV28 to TRBJ2-2, with 8 bases lining up with TRBD1. V shed 6 bases and J 6 bases; nucleotides not matched to a gene: 9. The CDR3 runs 15 residues. Germline-derived CDR1 and CDR2 are MDHEN and SYDVKM. Written as DNA, the CDR3 is TGTGCCAGCAGGGATATGGGACAGGTCGCCGGGGAGCTGTTTTTT. Translation: CASRDMGQVAGELFF.

The V gene is TRBV5-4, the J gene TRBJ2-3; 10 nucleotides agree with TRBD2. Germline loops: CDR1 SGHNT, CDR2 YYREEE (reference sequence). V lost 3 bases, J lost 3 bases, and 4 bases stayed unmatched. The CDR3 totals 15 residues. CDR3 residues: CASSSRTSGTDTQYF. The CDR3 DNA reads TGTGCCAGCAGCTCCCGGACTAGCGGAACAGATACGCAGTATTTT.

The gene calls are TRBV28 and TRBJ2-7, with a tentative D call TRBD2 (5 bases). Germline loops: CDR1 MDHEN, CDR2 SYDVKM. Trimming pared 2 bases from V and 0 bases from J, leaving 17 bases between. The CDR3 has 17 amino acids. CDR3 in DNA: TGTGCCAGCAGTTTAGGTCTTCAGCGGTTTCACTCCTACGAGCAGTACTTC. It encodes CASSLGLQRFHSYEQYF. Variable domain in full (rest from reference TRBV28 and TRBJ2-7): DVKVTQSSRYLVKRTGEKVFLECVQDMDHENMFWYRQDPGLGLRLIYFSYDVKMKEKGDIPEGYSVSREKKERFSLILESASTNQTSMYLCASSLGLQRFHSYEQYFGPGTRLTVT.

This clone came up once. The chain couples TRBV27 to TRBJ2-7; 9 bases fit TRBD1. Trimming removed 8 bases from V and 2 bases from J; junction bases left unmatched: 13. CDR3 size: 16 residues. Germline V gives CDR1 MNHEY, CDR2 SMNVEV (reference sequence). The CDR3 here is CASRGTGTTLTYEQYF. In DNA, the CDR3 is TGTGCCAGCCGAGGGACAGGGACAACCTTAACCTACGAGCAGTACTTC.

In the case of this clone: The same CDR3 arises from other DNA sequences in this sample as well. The rearrangement joins TRBV6-2 or TRBV6-3 to TRBJ1-1, with D uncertain. The CDR3 covers 13 residues. Germline values: CDR1 MNHEY, CDR2 SVGEGT. With 0 bases removed from V and 1 base from J, the gap between germline ends came to 3 bases. The CDR3 spells CASSYSRNTEAFF. The CDR3 bases are TGTGCCAGCAGTTACTCGAGGAACACTGAAGCTTTCTTT.

The chain uses TRBV12-5 and TRBJ1-6; TRBD1 matches at 9 bases. The J segment lost 6 bases and the V segment lost 0 bases, leaving 3 bases of the junction unmatched. Germline-derived CDR1 and CDR2 are LGHNT and FRNRAP. The CDR3 contains 16 residues. CDR3 protein: CASGLVNRGRNSPLHF. CDR3 bases: TGTGCTAGTGGTTTGGTAAACAGGGGGCGTAATTCACCCCTCCACTTT.

The V call is TRBV6-5, the J call TRBJ1-2, with a possible D match to TRBD1 (6 bases). The V and J ends lost 6 bases and 4 bases respectively, with 18 bases between them. CDR1 and CDR2 from the germline V gene are MNHEY and SVGAGI. The CDR3 totals 15 residues. The CDR3 loop reads CASRIAGRGGYGYTF. In DNA form, the CDR3 reads TGTGCCAGCAGGATCGCAGGGAGAGGGGGCTATGGCTACACCTTC.

The sample holds a few counts of this clone. This sequence joins TRBV5-1 and TRBJ2-2; 10 bases match TRBD1. V lost 3 bases to trimming and J lost 7 bases; unmatched junction nucleotides: 6. The CDR3 consists of 15 residues. Looked up from germline, CDR1 is SGHRS and CDR2 is YFSETQ. This CDR3 reads CASSSRTGGDGELFF. For the CDR3, the DNA is TGCGCCAGCAGCTCGCGGACAGGGGGGGACGGGGAGCTGTTTTTT.

The V and J genes are TRBV11-3 and TRBJ1-1; 7 positions agree with TRBD1. With 3 bases clipped from V and 5 bases from J, the junction kept 3 bases outside the gene matches. The CDR3 loop spans 13 amino acids. Germline CDR1 is SGHNT and CDR2 is YENEEA. In DNA form, the CDR3 reads TGTGCCAGCAGCTTGACAGGGATGACTGAAGCTTTCTTT. As protein: CASSLTGMTEAFF. Supplemented by reference TRBV11-3 and TRBJ1-1, the full variable domain reads EAGVVQSPRYKIIEKKQPVAFWCNPISGHNTLYWYLQNLGQGPELLIRYENEEAVDDSQLPKDRFSAERLKGVDSTLKIQPAELGDSAVYLCASSLTGMTEAFFGQGTRLTVV.